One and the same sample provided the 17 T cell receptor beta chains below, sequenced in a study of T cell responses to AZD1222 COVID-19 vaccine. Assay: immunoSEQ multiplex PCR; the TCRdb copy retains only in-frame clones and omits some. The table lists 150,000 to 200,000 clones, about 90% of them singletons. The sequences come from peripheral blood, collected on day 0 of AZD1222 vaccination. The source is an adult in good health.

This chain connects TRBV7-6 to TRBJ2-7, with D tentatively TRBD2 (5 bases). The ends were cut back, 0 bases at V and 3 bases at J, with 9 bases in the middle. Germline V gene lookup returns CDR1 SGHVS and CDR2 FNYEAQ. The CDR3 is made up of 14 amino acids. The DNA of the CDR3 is TGTGCCAGCAGCTTAGCAGCGGCTGACTACGAGCAGTACTTC. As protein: CASSLAAADYEQYF. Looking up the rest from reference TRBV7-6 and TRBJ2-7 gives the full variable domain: GAGVSQSPRYKVTKRGQDVALRCDPISGHVSLYWYRQALGQGPEFLTYFNYEAQQDKSGLPNDRFSAERPEGSISTLTIQRTEQRDSAMYRCASSLAAADYEQYFGPGTRLTVT.

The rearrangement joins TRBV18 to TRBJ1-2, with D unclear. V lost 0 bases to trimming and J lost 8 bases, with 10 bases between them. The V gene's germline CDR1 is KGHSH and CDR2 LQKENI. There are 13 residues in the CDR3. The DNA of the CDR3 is TGTGCCAGCTCACCACCAGCGGGGAACGGCTACACCTTC. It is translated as CASSPPAGNGYTF.

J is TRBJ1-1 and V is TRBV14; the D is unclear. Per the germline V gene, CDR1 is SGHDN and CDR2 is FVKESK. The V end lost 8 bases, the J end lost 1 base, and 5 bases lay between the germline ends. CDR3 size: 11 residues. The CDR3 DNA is TGTGCCAGCGGGAAGAACACTGAAGCTTTCTTT. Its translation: CASGKNTEAFF.

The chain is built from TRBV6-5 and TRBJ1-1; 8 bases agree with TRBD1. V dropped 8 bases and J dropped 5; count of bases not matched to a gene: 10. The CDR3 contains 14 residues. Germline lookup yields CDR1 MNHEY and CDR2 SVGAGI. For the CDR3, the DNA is TGTGCCAGCCGTTGGAGGAGACAGGGGACTGAAGCTTTCTTT. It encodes CASRWRRQGTEAFF.

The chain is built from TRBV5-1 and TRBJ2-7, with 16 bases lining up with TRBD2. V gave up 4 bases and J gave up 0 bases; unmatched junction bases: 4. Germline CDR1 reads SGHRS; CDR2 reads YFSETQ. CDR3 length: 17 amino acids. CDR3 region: CASSTGLAGGSSYEQYF. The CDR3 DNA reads TGCGCCAGCAGCACGGGACTAGCGGGGGGGAGCTCCTACGAGCAGTACTTC.

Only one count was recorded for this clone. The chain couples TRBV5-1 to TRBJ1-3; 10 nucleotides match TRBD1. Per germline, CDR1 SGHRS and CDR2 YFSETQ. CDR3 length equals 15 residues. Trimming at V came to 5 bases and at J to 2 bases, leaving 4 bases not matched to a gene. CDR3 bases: TGCGCCAGCAGTAAGGGACAGGGGACTGGAAACACCATATATTTT. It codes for CASSKGQGTGNTIYF.

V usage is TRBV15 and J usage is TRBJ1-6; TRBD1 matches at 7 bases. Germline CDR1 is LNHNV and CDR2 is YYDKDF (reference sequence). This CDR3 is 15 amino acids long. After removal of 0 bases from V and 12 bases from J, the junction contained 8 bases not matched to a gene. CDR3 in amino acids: CATSREGGTDGPLHF. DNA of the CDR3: TGTGCCACCAGCAGAGAGGGAGGGACAGACGGACCCCTCCACTTT.

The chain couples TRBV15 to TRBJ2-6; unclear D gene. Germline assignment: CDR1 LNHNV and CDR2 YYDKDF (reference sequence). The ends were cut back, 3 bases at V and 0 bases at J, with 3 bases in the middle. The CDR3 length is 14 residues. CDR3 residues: CATSSNSGANVLTF. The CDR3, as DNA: TGTGCCACCAGCAGCAACTCTGGGGCCAACGTCCTGACTTTC.

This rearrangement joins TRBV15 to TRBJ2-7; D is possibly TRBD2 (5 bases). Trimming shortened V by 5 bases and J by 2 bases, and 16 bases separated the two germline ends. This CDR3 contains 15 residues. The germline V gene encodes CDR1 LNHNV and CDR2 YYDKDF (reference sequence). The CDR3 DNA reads TGTGCCACCAGCGAGAGAGGAGGCGGAGCCTACGAGCAGTACTTC. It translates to CATSERGGGAYEQYF. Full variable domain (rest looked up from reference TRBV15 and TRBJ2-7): DAMVIQNPRYQVTQFGKPVTLSCSQTLNHNVMYWYQQKSSQAPKLLFHYYDKDFNNEADTPDNFQSRRPNTSFCFLDIRSPGLGDTAMYLCATSERGGGAYEQYFGPGTRLTVT.

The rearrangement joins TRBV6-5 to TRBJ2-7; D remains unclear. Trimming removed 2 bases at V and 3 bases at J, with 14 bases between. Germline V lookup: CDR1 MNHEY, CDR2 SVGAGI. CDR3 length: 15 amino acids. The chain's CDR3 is CASSYAVVSNYEQYF. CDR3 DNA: TGTGCCAGCAGTTACGCAGTGGTTTCCAACTACGAGCAGTACTTC.

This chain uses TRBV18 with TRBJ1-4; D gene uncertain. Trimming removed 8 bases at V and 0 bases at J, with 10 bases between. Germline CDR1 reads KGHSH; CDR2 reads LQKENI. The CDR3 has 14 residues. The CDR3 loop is CASANGATNEKLFF. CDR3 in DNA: TGTGCCAGCGCTAATGGGGCAACTAATGAAAAACTGTTTTTT.

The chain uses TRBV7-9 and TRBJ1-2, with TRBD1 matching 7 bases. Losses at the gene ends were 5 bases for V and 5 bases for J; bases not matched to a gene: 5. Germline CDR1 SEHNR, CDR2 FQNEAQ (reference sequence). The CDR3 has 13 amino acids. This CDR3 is CASSMDRSYGYTF. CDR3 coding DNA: TGTGCCAGCAGCATGGACAGGTCATATGGCTACACCTTC. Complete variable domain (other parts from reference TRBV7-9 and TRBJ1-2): DTGVSQNPRHKITKRGQNVTFRCDPISEHNRLYWYRQTLGQGPEFLTYFQNEAQLEKSRLLSDRFSAERPKGSFSTLEIQRTEQGDSAMYLCASSMDRSYGYTFGSGTRLTVV.

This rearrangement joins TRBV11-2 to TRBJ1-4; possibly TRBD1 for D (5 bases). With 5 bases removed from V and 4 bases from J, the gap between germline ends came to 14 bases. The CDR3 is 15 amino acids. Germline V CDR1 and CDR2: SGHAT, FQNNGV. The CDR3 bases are TGTGCCAGCAGCCGTGGGGCGGGGTTTAATGAAAAACTGTTTTTT. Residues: CASSRGAGFNEKLFF.

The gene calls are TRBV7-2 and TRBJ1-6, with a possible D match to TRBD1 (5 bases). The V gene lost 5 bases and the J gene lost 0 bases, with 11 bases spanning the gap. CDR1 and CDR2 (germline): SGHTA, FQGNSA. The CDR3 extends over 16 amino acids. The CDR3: CASSPRASSYNSPLHF. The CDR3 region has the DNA TGTGCCAGCAGCCCCAGGGCGAGCTCCTATAATTCACCCCTCCACTTT. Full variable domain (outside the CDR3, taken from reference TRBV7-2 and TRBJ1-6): GAGVSQSPSNKVTEKGKDVELRCDPISGHTALYWYRQSLGQGLEFLIYFQGNSAPDKSGLPSDRFSAERTGGSVSTLTIQRTQQEDSAVYLCASSPRASSYNSPLHFGNGTRLTVT.

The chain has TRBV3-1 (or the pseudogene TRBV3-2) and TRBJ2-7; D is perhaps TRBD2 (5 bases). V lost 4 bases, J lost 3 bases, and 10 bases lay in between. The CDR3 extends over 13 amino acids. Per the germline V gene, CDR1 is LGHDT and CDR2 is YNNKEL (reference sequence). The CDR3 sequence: CASSPTDFYEQYF. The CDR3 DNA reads TGTGCCAGCAGCCCTACGGACTTCTACGAGCAGTACTTC.

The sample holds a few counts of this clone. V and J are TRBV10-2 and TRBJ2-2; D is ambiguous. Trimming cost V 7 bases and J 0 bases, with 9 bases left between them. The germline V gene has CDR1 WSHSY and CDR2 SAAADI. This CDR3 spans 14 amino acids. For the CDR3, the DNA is TGCGCCAGCAAACACGATACGAACACCGGGGAGCTGTTTTTT. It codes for CASKHDTNTGELFF.

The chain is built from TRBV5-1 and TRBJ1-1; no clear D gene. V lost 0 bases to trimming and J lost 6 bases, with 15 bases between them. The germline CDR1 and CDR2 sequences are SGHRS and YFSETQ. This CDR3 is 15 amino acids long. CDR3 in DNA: TGCGCCAGCAGCTTGGGACGCCCGGGCTCGTCTGAAGCTTTCTTT. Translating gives CASSLGRPGSSEAFF.